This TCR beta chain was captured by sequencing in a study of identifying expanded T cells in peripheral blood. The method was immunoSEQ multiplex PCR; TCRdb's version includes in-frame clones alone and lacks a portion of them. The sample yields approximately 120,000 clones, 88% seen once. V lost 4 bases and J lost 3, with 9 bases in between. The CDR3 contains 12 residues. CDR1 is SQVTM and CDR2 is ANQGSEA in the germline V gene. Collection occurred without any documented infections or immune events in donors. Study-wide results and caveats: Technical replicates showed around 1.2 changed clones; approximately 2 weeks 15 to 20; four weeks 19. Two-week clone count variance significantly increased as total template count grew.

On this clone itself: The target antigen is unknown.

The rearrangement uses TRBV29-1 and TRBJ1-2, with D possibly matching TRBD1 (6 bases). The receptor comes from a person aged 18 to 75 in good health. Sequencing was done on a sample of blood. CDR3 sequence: CSVGGQDYGYTF. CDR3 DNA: TGCAGCGTTGGGGGGCAGGACTATGGCTACACCTTC.